This paragraph covers one TCR beta chain sequence. The antigen is not known. TCRdb independently ran MiXCR on the reads; one entry per CDR3 protein. The repertoire has under 200,000 distinct CDR3 sequences, 17% of them found once; the top ten carry 15% to 20%. These data belong to a study of T cell repertoires in cytomegalovirus infection. Background on the study: Public TCR beta signature analysis indicated the presence of both CMV infection and matching HLA type. General study points: Summed frequency of shared TCR beta families picked out CMV carriers who also had the relevant HLA. CMV-specific HLA-C-restricted TCR beta clonotypes dominated the ex vivo response.

There are 16 residues in the CDR3. The V gene end was trimmed by 1 base and the J gene end by 2 bases; junction bases not matched to a gene: 7. Germline lookup yields CDR1 DFQATT and CDR2 SNEGSKA (reference sequence). This clonotype was sampled from a human donor in good health (CMV status not recorded). Some clones in this sample may be carry-over from other donors' samples. Sequences were obtained from CD8+ T cells from PBMCs. V usage is TRBV20-1 and J usage is TRBJ1-4, with TRBD1 identical over 7 bases. CDR3 in amino acids: CSARVRSGQTNEKLFF. CDR3 bases: TGCAGTGCTAGAGTTCGCTCGGGACAGACTAATGAAAAACTGTTTTTT.